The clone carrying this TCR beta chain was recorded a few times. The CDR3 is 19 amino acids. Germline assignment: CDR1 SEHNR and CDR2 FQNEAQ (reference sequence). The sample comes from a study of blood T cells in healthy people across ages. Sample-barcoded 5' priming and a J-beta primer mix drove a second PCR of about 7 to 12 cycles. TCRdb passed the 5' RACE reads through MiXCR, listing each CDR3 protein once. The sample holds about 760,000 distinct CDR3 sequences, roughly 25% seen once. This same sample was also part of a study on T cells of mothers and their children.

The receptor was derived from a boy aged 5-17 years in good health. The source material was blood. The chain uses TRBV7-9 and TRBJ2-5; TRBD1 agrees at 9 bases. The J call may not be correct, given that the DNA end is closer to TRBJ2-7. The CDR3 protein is CASSIDVPGQGLRTYEQYF. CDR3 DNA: TGTGCCAGCAGCATCGACGTCCCGGGACAGGGACTGAGAACCTACGAGCAGTACTTC.